This TCR beta chain was documented in a study of CD8+CD57+ T cells in acquired aplastic anemia (dated by TCRdb to between 2017 and 2018). Background on the whole study: A mean of around 3 ug of DNA, ranging from 0.2 to 27.4 ug, was extracted from sorted CD4+ and CD8+ cells. CD8+CD57+ expansion was defined as a frequency above the mean frequency observed in healthy subjects.

Patients chosen for sequencing had shown expansion of CD8+CD57+ cells by flow cytometry. Every patient had severe acquired aplastic anemia, diagnosed using the International Study of Aplastic Anemia and Agranulocytosis and Camitta criteria. At the time blood was sampled, none of the patients had received any therapy. In this study, sorted CD4+ and CD8+ T cells from the blood of healthy subjects and of severe aplastic anemia patients had their TCR repertoires deep-sequenced. Patients were enrolled under clinicaltrials.gov protocols 00001620, 01623167, 00001397, 00071045, 00081523 and 00961064 in the USA. Ficoll-Paque density gradient centrifugation was used to isolate peripheral blood mononuclear cells. Before DNA extraction, CD4+ and CD8+ T cells were sorted by FACS or by magnetic beads. V is clipped by 1 base and J by 1 base, and the sequence between their germline boundaries is 11 bases long. The CDR3, from cysteine to phenylalanine, totals 14 residues. The only DNA kept is the CDR3, 42 bases in frame from the first base. Reading the germline V gene (reference sequence) gives CDR1 DFQATT and CDR2 SNEGSKA.

TCR beta VDJ combination and CDR3 sequence profiling used genomic DNA as the template. TCR repertoire sequencing was run on an Illumina HiSeq 2000. Per the source publication's procedure: Repertoires were assessed using TRBV/TRBJ rearrangement plots, CDR3 size and DJ length profiles, and Simpson's diversity index. Whichever DNA sequence was most abundant in the deep sequencing data was defined as the immunodominant clone. CDR3 amino acid sequences were screened for sharing across subjects and were compared with published repertoires and the VDJdb database. The public sequencing data were trimmed at Q25 with fastp and processed into clonotypes with MiXCR by TCRdb, which kept only in-frame beta chains. One record per CDR3 amino acid sequence lists the most common genes and DNA. These V and J calls originate from TCRdb's pipeline instead of the authors' own analysis. The sample table holds hundreds of thousands of distinct CDR3 sequences, of which less than 85% were seen once. The ten largest clones add up to roughly 42% of the sample.

Concerning this clonotype itself: What antigen it recognizes has not been identified. Base qualities were left out, and no much larger clone turns up one base away.

Findings and caveats that apply to the study as a whole: Roughly 30 CD8+ CDR3 sequences were shared between patients and controls but appeared highly expressed in patients and within their immunodominant clones. CD8+ Simpson's diversity did not differ significantly between patients and healthy controls (P=0.060).

The sample was sorted CD4+, CD8+, or CD8+CD57+ T cells (not recorded which) from PBMCs. The chain is made from TRBV20-1 and TRBJ2-7; the D segment cannot be called with confidence. This receptor was identified in a human donor with aplastic anemia. The CDR3 region reads CSARVGHVSYEQYF. The sequence in DNA is TGCAGTGCTAGAGTCGGGCACGTATCCTACGAGCAGTACTTC.